These T cell receptor beta chains were read from a single sample in a study of cytomegalovirus exposure and HLA in healthy donors. The table came from immunoSEQ multiplex PCR; TCRdb's copy has only in-frame clones and leaves some out. The sample yields about 130,000 clones, roughly three quarters seen once. The sequenced sample consisted of PBMCs. The receptors shown here come from a man aged 35 to 55 in good health and CMV-seronegative. CDR3s include the opening cysteine and the closing phenylalanine or tryptophan.

CDR3 length	V gene	CDR3 protein
17	TRBV9	CASSVESGIRGSTEAFF
16	TRBV5-4	CASSDPRQGALSPLHF
15	TRBV4-1	CASSQVGTGGRGAFF
15	TRBV4-1	CASSRGLAGVYEQFF
14	TRBV4-1	CASSQEVGGEKLFF
14	TRBV7-9	CASSLGDRVYGYTF
15	TRBV7-9	CASSLQGIHNSPLHF
15	TRBV7-9	CASTPLDTVTGELFF
15	TRBV28	CASSLERANTGELFF
15	TRBV2	CASSDRGGGPAEQYF
13	TRBV5-6	CASSWGTESKLFF
10	TRBV10-1	CVRENYEQYF
15	TRBV7-9	CASSELAGGPYEQYF
12	TRBV6-6	CASSLTGWEQFF
16	TRBV27	CASSLAASGSYYEQYF
15	TRBV5-6	CASSLTGQAPYEQYF
15	TRBV30	CAWGLYRDKGEKLFF
13	TRBV7-8	CASSGGIGAEQYF
14	TRBV11-3	CASSWAGPTGELFF
13	TRBV5-1	CASSLDKNTEAFF
15	TRBV11-2	CASSLGLAVQETQYF
14	TRBV6-5	CASSYVGGSTEAFF
17	TRBV4-3	CASSHTLTGRTILTQHF
13	TRBV19	CASSISRTTEAFF
14	TRBV5-1	CASSLRRGQETQYF
13	TRBV19	CASSPAGTYEQYF
15	TRBV5-4	CASSLSWTGDTEAFF
15	TRBV5-6	CASSYRQGRAYEQYF
17	TRBV4-2	CASSPLRGRGWHNEQFF